Each of the 9 T cell receptor beta chains below was sequenced from the same sample in a study of T cells in tuberculosis. Produced via immunoSEQ multiplex PCR; TCRdb's table is partial and in-frame only. The sample has about 43,000 clones; roughly 94% are singletons. The material sequenced was PBMCs. The receptors here all came from a donor between 10 and 35 years old with latent tuberculosis or without tuberculosis infection. Some clones in this sample may be carry-over from other donors' samples.

The V call is TRBV4-1, the J call TRBJ2-7; 7 nucleotides agree with TRBD1. The CDR3 sequence is 15 residues long. CDR1 and CDR2 (germline): MGHRA, YSYEKL. The trim removed 1 base at V and 1 base at J, leaving 4 bases unmatched. CDR3 DNA: TGCGCCAGCAGCCAAGTTTCGACAGGGTCCTACGAGCAGTACTTC. Translation: CASSQVSTGSYEQYF.

The chain recombines TRBV5-1 with TRBJ1-2; 7 bases map to TRBD1. Trimming cost V 4 bases and J 1 base; bases outside gene matches: 10. CDR1 SGHRS and CDR2 YFSETQ come from the germline V gene. The CDR3 is 16 amino acids. Here the CDR3 DNA reads TGCGCCAGCAGCCAAGCCACAGGGGAGGTTAACTATGGCTACACCTTC. Its translation is CASSQATGEVNYGYTF.

V and J are TRBV9 and TRBJ1-1, with no clear D. CDR3 length equals 14 residues. V lost 0 bases and J 1 base, leaving 7 bases between the germline ends. The germline V gene has CDR1 SGDLS and CDR2 YYNGEE. The CDR3 DNA follows: TGTGCCAGCAGCGTAGGGCTAGGGAACACTGAAGCTTTCTTT. Translation gives CASSVGLGNTEAFF.

The chain joins TRBV14 to TRBJ2-3; tentatively, D is TRBD2 (6 bases). The CDR3 runs to 15 residues. V lost 4 bases and J lost 6, with 17 bases in between. Germline V lookup: CDR1 SGHDN, CDR2 FVKESK. DNA for the CDR3: TGTGCCAGCAGCCCCCAATTCGGCGGGACGGATACGCAGTATTTT. Its protein product is CASSPQFGGTDTQYF.

The chain recombines TRBV7-3 with TRBJ2-5; 7 nucleotides align to TRBD1. The trim removed 5 bases at V and 4 bases at J, leaving 7 bases unmatched. The germline V gene encodes CDR1 SGHTA and CDR2 FQGTGA. The length of the CDR3 is 14 residues. CDR3 coding DNA: TGTGCCAGCAGCCCTGACAGGGAAACAGAGACCCAGTACTTC. Protein product: CASSPDRETETQYF.

The rearrangement uses TRBV12-5 and TRBJ2-1, with TRBD2 matching 8 bases. Unmatched junction bases numbered 10, after V lost 0 bases and J lost 9 bases. CDR3 length: 16 amino acids. Germline loops: CDR1 LGHNT, CDR2 FRNRAP. CDR3: CASGLVLAARGGEQFF. In nucleotides, the CDR3 is TGTGCTAGTGGTTTGGTACTAGCGGCCCGGGGAGGTGAGCAGTTCTTC.

The chain recombines TRBV28 with TRBJ2-2, with 9 bases matching TRBD2. Germline V gene lookup returns CDR1 MDHEN and CDR2 SYDVKM. Trimming took 6 bases from V and 5 from J; bases not matched to a gene: 4. CDR3 length equals 14 residues. The CDR3 sequence: CASSIAGDTGELFF. In DNA form, the CDR3 reads TGTGCCAGCAGCATAGCGGGAGATACCGGGGAGCTGTTTTTT.

V usage is TRBV30 and J usage is TRBJ1-3, with 9 bases that match TRBD1. The germline CDR1 and CDR2 sequences are GTSNPN and SVGIG (reference sequence). CDR3 length: 14 residues. V dropped 3 bases and J dropped 9; count of bases not matched to a gene: 9. This CDR3 is CAWRSPGQGSTIYF. In DNA form, the CDR3 reads TGTGCCTGGAGATCTCCGGGACAGGGTTCCACCATATATTTT.

The rearrangement links TRBV7-2 to TRBJ1-1; maybe TRBD1 (6 bases). V shed 0 bases and J shed 0 bases, with 14 bases lying between them. CDR1 SGHTA and CDR2 FQGNSA come from the germline V gene. The CDR3 sequence is 17 residues long. The CDR3: CASSLALGTGMNTEAFF. The DNA for the CDR3 is TGTGCCAGCAGCTTAGCGCTGGGTACAGGGATGAACACTGAAGCTTTCTTT.